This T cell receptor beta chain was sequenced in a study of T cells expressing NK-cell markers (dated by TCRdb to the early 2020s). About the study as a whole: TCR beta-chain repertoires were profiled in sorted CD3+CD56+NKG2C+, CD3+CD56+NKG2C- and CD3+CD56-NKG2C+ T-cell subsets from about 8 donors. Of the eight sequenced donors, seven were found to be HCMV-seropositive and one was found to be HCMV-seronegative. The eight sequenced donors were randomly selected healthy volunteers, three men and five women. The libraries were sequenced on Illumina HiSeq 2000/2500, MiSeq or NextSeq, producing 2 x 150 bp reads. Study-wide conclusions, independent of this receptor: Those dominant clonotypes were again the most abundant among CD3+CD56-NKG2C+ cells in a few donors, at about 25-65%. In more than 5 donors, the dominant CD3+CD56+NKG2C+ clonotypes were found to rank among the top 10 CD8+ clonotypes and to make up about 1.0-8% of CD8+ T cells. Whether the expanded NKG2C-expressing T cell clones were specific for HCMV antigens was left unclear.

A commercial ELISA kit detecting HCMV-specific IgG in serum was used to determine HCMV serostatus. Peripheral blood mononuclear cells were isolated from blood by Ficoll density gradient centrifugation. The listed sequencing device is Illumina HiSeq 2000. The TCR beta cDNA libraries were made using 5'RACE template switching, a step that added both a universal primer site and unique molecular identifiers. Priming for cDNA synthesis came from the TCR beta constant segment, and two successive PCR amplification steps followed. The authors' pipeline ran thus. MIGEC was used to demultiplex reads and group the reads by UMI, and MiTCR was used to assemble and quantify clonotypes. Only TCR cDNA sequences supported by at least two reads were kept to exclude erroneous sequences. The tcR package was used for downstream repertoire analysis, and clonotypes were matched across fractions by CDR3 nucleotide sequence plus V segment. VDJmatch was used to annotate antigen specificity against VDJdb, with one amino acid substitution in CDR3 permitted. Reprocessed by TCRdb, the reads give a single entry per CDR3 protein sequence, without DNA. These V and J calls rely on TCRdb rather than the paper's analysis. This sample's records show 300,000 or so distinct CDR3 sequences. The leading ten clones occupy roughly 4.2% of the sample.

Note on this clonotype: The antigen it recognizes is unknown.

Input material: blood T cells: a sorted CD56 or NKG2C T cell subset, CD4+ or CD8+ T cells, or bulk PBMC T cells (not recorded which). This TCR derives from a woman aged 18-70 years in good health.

The CDR3 protein sequence reads: CSARRDRWERDQPQHF. The rearrangement joined TRBV20-1 to TRBJ1-5; the D call of TRBD1 rests on TCRdb alone, since no DNA is present to check it. From the germline V gene (reference sequence), CDR1 is DFQATT and CDR2 is SNEGSKA. The CDR3 runs 16 residues from the cysteine to the phenylalanine. Only the protein is on record.